This passage covers 7 T cell receptor beta chains from one sample sequenced in a study of Ad26.COV2.S vaccination and SARS-CoV-2 variants. Treatment noted: around 19 received Ad26.COV2.S at low or high dose, single or two shots; about 5 received placebo; per-sample allocation not given. After the first vaccine or placebo injection, samples were drawn on day 63. TCRdb's copy holds only in-frame clones and misses some; the assay was immunoSEQ multiplex PCR. The table has approximately 240,000 clones, approximately 90% seen once. This sample comprised peripheral blood, obtained in a trial of Ad26.COV2.S vaccine versus placebo. Receptors originate from a person aged 18-60 years who received the Ad26.COV2.S COVID-19 vaccine or a placebo.

The chain employs TRBV27 and TRBJ2-1, with D possibly matching TRBD2 (6 bases). V was clipped by 2 bases and J by 2 bases, with 10 bases between them. Per germline, CDR1 MNHEY and CDR2 SMNVEV (reference sequence). The CDR3 runs to 15 residues. This CDR3 reads CASSLAGRAYNEQFF. The CDR3 DNA follows: TGTGCCAGCAGTTTAGCGGGAAGGGCCTACAATGAGCAGTTCTTC.

The chain combines TRBV6-5 with TRBJ1-4, with TRBD1 as a possible D gene (5 bases). Germline V gene data show CDR1 as MNHEY and CDR2 as SVGAGI. The CDR3 is made up of 14 amino acids. With 0 bases removed from V and 8 bases from J, the gap between germline ends came to 10 bases. As DNA, the CDR3 is TGTGCCAGCAGTTACTCGCAGGGTTGGGAAAAACTGTTTTTT. As protein: CASSYSQGWEKLFF.

This chain joins TRBV10-3 and TRBJ2-7, with D possibly being TRBD1 or TRBD2 (6 bases each). The CDR3 is 15 residues long. The germline V gene has CDR1 ENHRY and CDR2 SYGVKD. Trimming took off 0 bases at V and 7 bases at J, with 16 bases between the two ends. The CDR3 loop reads CAISESVGGLGEQYF. CDR3 in DNA: TGTGCCATCAGTGAGTCCGTTGGGGGGCTGGGGGAGCAGTACTTC.

The chain carries TRBV19 and TRBJ2-1; 12 positions agree with TRBD2. Germline-derived CDR1 and CDR2 are LNHDA and SQIVND (reference sequence). J lost 8 bases, V lost 6 bases, and 8 bases had no gene match. The CDR3 has 15 residues. In DNA form, the CDR3 reads TGTGCCAGTAGCGATACTAGCGGGAGGATCGATGAGCAGTTCTTC. This codes for CASSDTSGRIDEQFF.

This chain links TRBV7-9 with TRBJ2-7; D is possibly TRBD2 (6 bases). This CDR3 has 15 residues. Trimming removed 4 bases from V and 3 bases from J, with 16 bases in between. The germline V gene has CDR1 SEHNR and CDR2 FQNEAQ (reference sequence). DNA of the CDR3: TGTGCCAGCAGCTGGGGGGAGCCGCTGGTCTACGAGCAGTACTTC. Protein sequence: CASSWGEPLVYEQYF.

This CDR3 is CASSPGQGTTGNTIYF. The CDR3, as DNA: TGCGCCAGCAGCCCTGGACAGGGGACGACTGGAAACACCATATATTTT. The rearrangement links TRBV5-1 to TRBJ1-3, with 9 positions matching TRBD1. V shed 4 bases, J shed 2 bases, and the junction held 7 bases outside the gene matches. There are 16 residues in the CDR3. Germline V gives CDR1 SGHRS, CDR2 YFSETQ.

This chain joins TRBV19 and TRBJ2-1; no firm D call. Trimming shortened V by 2 bases and J by 4 bases, and 9 bases separated the two germline ends. CDR1 LNHDA and CDR2 SQIVND come from the germline V gene (reference sequence). The CDR3 has 14 amino acids. The CDR3 DNA is TGTGCCAGTAGTATAAACGGAGTGTACAATGAGCAGTTCTTC. Encoded protein: CASSINGVYNEQFF.